This is a list of T cell receptor beta chains from one sample in a study of cytomegalovirus exposure and HLA in healthy donors. Generated by immunoSEQ multiplex PCR, the TCRdb table keeps only in-frame clones and is missing some. The profile covers fewer than 200,000 clones, with over 75% appearing a single time and approximately 0.51% taken by the ten largest. The sequencing sample was made of PBMCs. The receptors originated from a woman aged 45 to 65 in good health and CMV-seronegative. CDR3s include the opening cysteine and the closing phenylalanine or tryptophan. A D gene is named only where the DNA matches it firmly. Only part of the rows carry a size: once, few, many, or a class if the clone is expanded.

abundance,d_gene,v_gene,j_gene,len,CDR3nt,CDR3aa
-,-,TRBV9,TRBJ1-3,17,TGTGCCAGCAGCGTAGCAGGACTTCAAAGCTCTGGAAACACCATATATTTT,CASSVAGLQSSGNTIYF
few,-,TRBV5-1,TRBJ2-1,14,TGCGCCAGCATGGCCTCCGGGATGGACAATGAGCAGTTCTTC,CASMASGMDNEQFF
-,-,TRBV18,TRBJ2-7,16,TGTGCCAGCTCACCACCGTCTTTGGACAGCCGAACCGAGCAGTACTTC,CASSPPSLDSRTEQYF
-,TRBD1,TRBV5-1,TRBJ1-1,15,TGCGCCAGCAGCAACTACAGGGGAGGGAACACTGAAGCTTTCTTT,CASSNYRGGNTEAFF
-,TRBD2,TRBV2,TRBJ2-7,15,TGTGCCAGCGCACCCCCAAGCGGGAGCTCCTACGAGCAGTACTTC,CASAPPSGSSYEQYF
-,-,TRBV11-1,TRBJ2-5,15,TGTGCCAGCAGCCGAAGCCCGGGAAGCGAAGAGACCCAGTACTTC,CASSRSPGSEETQYF
-,-,TRBV27,TRBJ2-1,14,TGTGCCAGCAGTCGGCAATCCACGGGTGATGAGCAGTTCTTC,CASSRQSTGDEQFF
once,TRBD1,TRBV6-5,TRBJ1-4,14,TGTGCCAGCAGACTCGGGACAGGGGATGAAAAACTGTTTTTT,CASRLGTGDEKLFF
-,TRBD1,TRBV7-2,TRBJ1-2,13,TGTGCCAGCAGCCCGGGACAGGGGGATGGCTACACCTTC,CASSPGQGDGYTF
-,-,TRBV18,TRBJ1-5,14,TGTGCCAGCTCACCGGAGAGTAGCAATCAGCCCCAGCATTTT,CASSPESSNQPQHF
-,-,TRBV27,TRBJ1-1,14,TGTGCCAGCATCTCGGGGGGGTCAGGATCGGAAGCTTTCTTT,CASISGGSGSEAFF
-,-,TRBV11-2,TRBJ1-1,15,TGTGCCAGCAGCTCCTATTCACAGGGGAACACTGAAGCTTTCTTT,CASSSYSQGNTEAFF
-,-,TRBV11-3,TRBJ2-3,15,TGTGCCAGCAGCACGAGGGGGGGGCCTTTAGATACGCAGTATTTT,CASSTRGGPLDTQYF
few,-,TRBV19,TRBJ1-1,14,TGTGCCACCATGAGGGGGAGCGGGGGTACTGAAGCTTTCTTT,CATMRGSGGTEAFF
few,-,TRBV6-5,TRBJ2-1,14,TGTGCCAGCCGAAGACAGGACGCCTACAATGAGCAGTTCTTC,CASRRQDAYNEQFF
-,TRBD2,TRBV5-1,TRBJ2-2,21,TGCGCCAGCAGCTTGCCCGCCGGTCTGGATAGCGGGTGGGGTAAGACCGGTGAGCTGTTTTTT,CASSLPAGLDSGWGKTGELFF
once,TRBD1,TRBV9,TRBJ1-1,13,TGTGCCAGCAGCGTAACAGGGGTAACTGAAGCTTTCTTT,CASSVTGVTEAFF
-,TRBD1,TRBV10-1,TRBJ1-5,12,TGCGCCAGCTCGACAGGGAATCAGCCCCAGCATTTT,CASSTGNQPQHF
-,TRBD2,TRBV5-6,TRBJ2-6,17,TGTGCCAGCAGCACGCCGGGAGGACTCTCTGGGGCCAACGTCCTGACTTTC,CASSTPGGLSGANVLTF
once,TRBD1,TRBV5-6,TRBJ2-1,13,TGTGCCAGCGGGGGACAGGGTCAGTATGAGCAGTTCTTC,CASGGQGQYEQFF
-,-,TRBV14,TRBJ1-1,17,TGTGCCAGCAGCCAAGGGATCAGAGGACAGAAGAACACTGAAGCTTTCTTT,CASSQGIRGQKNTEAFF
-,-,TRBV7-9,TRBJ2-7,15,TGTGCCAGCAGACTAATACCCGACAGTTCCTACGAGCAGTACTTC,CASRLIPDSSYEQYF
once,-,TRBV25-1,TRBJ1-2,15,TGTGCCAGCAGTGAATTGAATCCAGGGCCTTATGGCTACACCTTC,CASSELNPGPYGYTF
-,TRBD2,TRBV29-1,TRBJ2-7,15,TGCAGCGCCCGGAGACTAGCGGATAACTCCTACGAGCAGTACTTC,CSARRLADNSYEQYF
-,TRBD2,TRBV28,TRBJ2-1,17,TGTGCCAGCAGTTTAAACTCCGGGACTAGCGGAATCAATGAGCAGTTCTTC,CASSLNSGTSGINEQFF
-,-,TRBV7-8,TRBJ1-3,15,TGTGCCAGCAGGGGACTGGATCAGGCCGGAAACACCATATATTTT,CASRGLDQAGNTIYF